This T cell receptor (beta chain) was recorded in a study of immune heterogeneity within non-small cell lung tumors. Study-wide background: The tumor set comprised a few squamous cell carcinomas and approximately ten non-squamous carcinomas (plus 1 not otherwise specified).

By share, this clonotype ranks as medium-sized. The antigen remains unidentified. TCR beta CDR3 regions came from multiplex PCR with 32 forward V and 13 reverse J primers. TCRdb redid the calling of the multiplex PCR reads with MiXCR, one entry per CDR3 protein. This table holds around 20,000 distinct CDR3 sequences, around 26% found once. Genomic DNA from bulk tumor acted as the template, and around 0.55 ug was loaded per sample. During surgery, several far-apart biopsies were obtained from every primary tumor. With untreated, newly diagnosed non-small cell lung cancer, the patients went on to undergo curative surgery. Donors comprised newly diagnosed non-small cell lung cancer patients undergoing surgery with curative intent. Study outcomes and limitations: There were identical dominant CDR3 beta clonotypes recurring across tumor sites within a patient, together with site-unique high-frequency clones.

Germline V lookup: CDR1 MNHEY, CDR2 SMNVEV (reference sequence). The J segment lost 12 bases and the V segment lost 4 bases, leaving 16 bases of the junction unmatched. The CDR3 is 15 residues long. The source is a man between 35 and 55 years old with non-small cell lung cancer. The chain employs TRBV27 and TRBJ1-2; 8 bases map to TRBD1. The sample consisted of lung tumor tissue. CDR3: CASSSAGTGSMGHTF. As DNA, the CDR3 is TGTGCCAGCAGTTCTGCCGGGACAGGATCTATGGGCCACACCTTC.